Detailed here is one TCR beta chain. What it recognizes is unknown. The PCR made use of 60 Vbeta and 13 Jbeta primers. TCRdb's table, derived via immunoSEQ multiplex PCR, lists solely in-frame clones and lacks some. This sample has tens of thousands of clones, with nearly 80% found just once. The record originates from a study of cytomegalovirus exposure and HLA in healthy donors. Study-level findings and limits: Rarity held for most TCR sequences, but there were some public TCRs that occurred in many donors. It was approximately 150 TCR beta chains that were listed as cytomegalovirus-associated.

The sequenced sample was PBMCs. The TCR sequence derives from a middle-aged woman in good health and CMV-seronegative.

The CDR3 is CASSSKSGASYNEQFF. For the CDR3, the DNA is TGCGCCAGCAGCTCTAAGAGCGGGGCCTCCTACAATGAGCAGTTCTTC. V usage is TRBV4-1 and J usage is TRBJ2-1; TRBD2 aligns across 7 bases. Germline V CDR1 and CDR2: MGHRA, YSYEKL. There are 16 residues in the CDR3. With 5 bases clipped from V and 0 bases from J, the junction kept 7 bases outside the gene matches.